The 21 T cell receptor beta chains below all came from one sample that was sequenced in a study of OX40 agonist ivuxolimab in advanced cancers. The data were produced by immunoSEQ multiplex PCR, yet TCRdb's version contains in-frame clones alone and is incomplete. The data contain tens of thousands of clones, approximately 84% of them seen just once; the ten biggest clones take up roughly 6.6%. The source was CD4+ or CD8+ T cells sorted from blood, collected in a trial of the OX40 agonist ivuxolimab. All receptors derive from an adult with an advanced solid tumor such as melanoma, head and neck, liver or kidney cancer.

This chain links TRBV7-9 with TRBJ2-5, with 7 bases aligning to TRBD2. The germline V gene encodes CDR1 SEHNR and CDR2 FQNEAQ (reference sequence). The CDR3 has 17 residues. Unmatched junction bases numbered 13, after V lost 1 base and J lost 5 bases. The CDR3: CASSLEAQARGMETQYF. In DNA, the CDR3 is TGTGCCAGCAGCTTAGAGGCCCAAGCGCGGGGGATGGAGACCCAGTACTTC.

The gene calls are TRBV2 and TRBJ2-3, with 8 bases identical to TRBD2. Germline lookup yields CDR1 SNHLY and CDR2 FYNNEI. The CDR3 is 14 amino acids. The ends lost 8 bases at V and 6 bases at J; junction bases unmatched: 10. CDR3 protein: CASLSGAAGDTQYF. The CDR3 bases are TGTGCCAGCCTTAGCGGGGCAGCGGGGGATACGCAGTATTTT.

In this sample, this clone turned up once. The chain has TRBV7-9 and TRBJ2-5, with a weak D call TRBD2 (6 bases). Germline CDR1 is SEHNR and CDR2 is FQNEAQ (reference sequence). V was clipped by 0 bases and J by 1 base, with 15 bases between them. The length of the CDR3 is 17 residues. The CDR3 DNA sequence: TGTGCCAGCAGCTTAGCGCGCGGGGCAGGGAGCCAAGAGACCCAGTACTTC. It yields the protein CASSLARGAGSQETQYF.

The rearrangement links TRBV7-9 to TRBJ2-2, with D perhaps given as TRBD1 or TRBD2 (5 bases each). Between the trimmed V and J ends, which lost 5 bases and 5 bases, there was a span of 12 bases. The CDR3 runs 14 residues. In germline, CDR1 is SEHNR, CDR2 FQNEAQ (reference sequence). CDR3 DNA sequence: TGTGCCAGCAGCAGGGACGGCCAGACCGGGGAGCTGTTTTTT. Its protein product is CASSRDGQTGELFF.

The genes are TRBV10-3 and TRBJ2-2; 10 nucleotides align to TRBD1. V was pared by 6 bases and J by 4 bases, with 5 bases of the junction left unmatched. The CDR3 consists of 15 residues. Germline-derived CDR1 and CDR2 are ENHRY and SYGVKD. CDR3 loop: CAIRRDRGATGELFF. The DNA of the CDR3 is TGTGCCATCAGAAGGGACAGGGGAGCCACCGGGGAGCTGTTTTTT.

The rearrangement joins TRBV19 to TRBJ2-6; tentative D call: TRBD1 (5 bases). The CDR3 has 15 residues. V was trimmed by 7 bases and J by 2 bases, leaving 12 bases between them. Germline V gene sequence: CDR1 LNHDA, CDR2 SQIVND (reference sequence). As DNA, the CDR3 is TGTGCCAGTACCCCGTCCAGGGCTGGGGCCAACGTCCTGACTTTC. Protein sequence: CASTPSRAGANVLTF.

The CDR3 sequence: CASTLRFGVPYEQYF. DNA of the CDR3: TGTGCCAGCACCTTGCGGTTCGGGGTACCCTACGAGCAGTACTTC. The J gene is TRBJ2-7, the V gene TRBV27, with D possibly TRBD2 on 5 matching bases. V was shortened by 7 bases and J by 2 bases, with 18 bases between the two germline ends. The CDR3 extends over 15 amino acids. Germline V CDR1 and CDR2: MNHEY, SMNVEV (reference sequence).

This chain connects TRBV30 to TRBJ1-2; no firm D call. V was clipped by 4 bases and J by 2 bases, with 8 bases between them. CDR3 length: 12 residues. Germline loops: CDR1 GTSNPN, CDR2 SVGIG (reference sequence). CDR3 amino acids: CAWIRPNYGYTF. DNA for the CDR3: TGTGCCTGGATCCGGCCAAACTATGGCTACACCTTC.

The J gene is TRBJ2-7, the V gene TRBV27; the match to TRBD1 covers 9 bases. The junction had 4 bases not matched to a gene; V was cut back by 0 bases and J by 10 bases. The CDR3 is made up of 13 amino acids. Germline-derived CDR1 and CDR2 are MNHEY and SMNVEV (reference sequence). In DNA form, the CDR3 reads TGTGCCAGCAGTTTATCGGGACAGGGAGTACAGTACTTC. Protein: CASSLSGQGVQYF.

V is TRBV19 and J is TRBJ1-5, with 7 positions matching TRBD1. Germline V gene data show CDR1 as LNHDA and CDR2 as SQIVND (reference sequence). V shed 5 bases, J shed 2 bases, and the junction held 18 bases outside the gene matches. This CDR3 is built from 19 residues. In DNA form, the CDR3 reads TGTGCCAGTAGTCGGCGCACAGGGGTGGATTTAGGCGGCAATCAGCCCCAGCATTTT. Translation: CASSRRTGVDLGGNQPQHF.

The V call is TRBV2, the J call TRBJ2-1, with D perhaps TRBD2 (7 bases). Germline V gene sequence: CDR1 SNHLY, CDR2 FYNNEI. The CDR3 covers 13 residues. V was trimmed by 2 bases and J by 10 bases, leaving 12 bases between them. Here the CDR3 DNA reads TGTGCCAGCAGTGAAAGGGGGAGGGTAGAGCAGTTCTTC. It is translated as CASSERGRVEQFF.

The chain carries TRBV18 and TRBJ2-7; TRBD2 might be the D (5 bases). The ends were cut back, 1 base at V and 2 bases at J, with 12 bases in the middle. CDR1 is KGHSH, CDR2 LQKENI, per germline. The CDR3 consists of 15 residues. Here the CDR3 DNA reads TGTGCCAGCTCACCACGTGGGGAGTTAACCTACGAGCAGTACTTC. This encodes CASSPRGELTYEQYF. Full variable domain (outside the CDR3, taken from reference TRBV18 and TRBJ2-7): NAGVMQNPRHLVRRRGQEARLRCSPMKGHSHVYWYRQLPEEGLKFMVYLQKENIIDESGMPKERFSAEFPKEGPSILRIQQVVRGDSAAYFCASSPRGELTYEQYFGPGTRLTVT.

In its sample, this clone was seen once. This rearrangement joins TRBV19 to TRBJ1-2; 8 bases line up with TRBD1. Trimming removed 6 bases from V and 5 bases from J; junction bases left unmatched: 8. The CDR3 is 14 amino acids. Germline V gene lookup returns CDR1 LNHDA and CDR2 SQIVND (reference sequence). CDR3 in amino acids: CASSTMDRVYGYTF. Written as DNA, the CDR3 is TGTGCCAGTAGCACCATGGACAGGGTATATGGCTACACCTTC.

The chain recombines TRBV9 with TRBJ2-1; TRBD2 might be the D (6 bases). This CDR3 comprises 15 residues. V was pared by 0 bases and J by 4 bases, with 11 bases between. In germline, CDR1 is SGDLS, CDR2 YYNGEE. CDR3 loop: CASSVAAGSYNEQFF. The DNA of the CDR3 is TGTGCCAGCAGCGTAGCGGCGGGGTCGTACAATGAGCAGTTCTTC.

This chain joins TRBV12-5 and TRBJ1-1; perhaps TRBD1 as D (5 bases). The V gene's germline CDR1 is LGHNT and CDR2 FRNRAP. This CDR3 spans 13 amino acids. V lost 4 bases, J lost 5 bases, and 11 bases lay in between. In DNA, the CDR3 is TGTGCTAGTGGTTGGGGACGGGGAACTGAAGCTTTCTTT. Protein: CASGWGRGTEAFF.

This chain links TRBV7-9 with TRBJ1-4; TRBD1 agrees at 10 bases. Germline values: CDR1 SEHNR, CDR2 FQNEAQ (reference sequence). The ends lost 5 bases at V and 8 bases at J; junction bases unmatched: 11. The CDR3 is 16 residues long. The CDR3 here is CASSPYSGTGEEKLFF. CDR3 sequence (DNA): TGTGCCAGCAGCCCTTATTCCGGGACAGGGGAAGAAAAACTGTTTTTT. Full variable domain (outside the CDR3, taken from reference TRBV7-9 and TRBJ1-4): DTGVSQNPRHKITKRGQNVTFRCDPISEHNRLYWYRQTLGQGPEFLTYFQNEAQLEKSRLLSDRFSAERPKGSFSTLEIQRTEQGDSAMYLCASSPYSGTGEEKLFFGSGTQLSVL.

CDR3 in DNA: TGTGCCAGCAGCTTAGGTCCGGAGGATACGCAGTATTTT. Translating gives CASSLGPEDTQYF. V is TRBV11-2 and J is TRBJ2-3; D is unresolved. V lost 1 base and J lost 6, with 8 bases in between. The V gene's germline CDR1 is SGHAT and CDR2 FQNNGV. The CDR3 spans 13 residues.

A single count supports this clone. The CDR3 sequence is CASSQSGGAYEQYF. The CDR3 DNA is TGTGCCAGCAGCCAGTCTGGTGGAGCCTACGAGCAGTACTTC. This chain uses TRBV4-2 with TRBJ2-7, with D hard to call. CDR1 and CDR2 (germline): LGHNA, YNFKEQ. CDR3 length equals 14 residues. V was shortened by 3 bases and J by 2 bases, with 11 bases between the two germline ends.

This chain joins TRBV19 and TRBJ1-3; no definite D call. Looked up from germline, CDR1 is LNHDA and CDR2 is SQIVND (reference sequence). The CDR3 consists of 15 residues. Trimming pared 5 bases from V and 4 bases from J, leaving 15 bases between. The CDR3 reads CASSATMTVGNTIYF. In DNA, the CDR3 is TGTGCCAGTAGTGCTACAATGACGGTGGGAAACACCATATATTTT.

The J gene is TRBJ1-1, the V gene TRBV29-1; D is undetermined. The CDR3 is 15 residues long. Deletions cut 4 bases from V and 1 base from J, with 16 bases between. The germline V gene encodes CDR1 SQVTM and CDR2 ANQGSEA. CDR3 coding DNA: TGCAGCGTTGGGTTTCGTGGGAAGGGGAACACTGAAGCTTTCTTT. It translates to CSVGFRGKGNTEAFF.

This chain connects TRBV19 to TRBJ2-7, with D tentatively TRBD2 (5 bases). V dropped 3 bases and J dropped 2 bases, with 11 bases sitting between them. The CDR3 consists of 14 residues. Per germline, CDR1 LNHDA and CDR2 SQIVND (reference sequence). The CDR3 spells CASSMGLGAYEQYF. DNA of the CDR3: TGTGCCAGTAGTATGGGTCTCGGGGCCTACGAGCAGTACTTC.